This T cell receptor beta chain was recovered during a study of T cell responses to AZD1222 COVID-19 vaccine (dated by TCRdb to the early 2020s). Describing the broader study: AZD1222 recipients given second doses at about 4 weeks or at about 12 weeks were pooled, since spike-specific TCR depth and breadth were not found to differ between the two schedules. TCR sequencing covered over 230 trial participants: 200 to 210 given two doses of AZD1222 and 26 given two doses of MenACWY control vaccine. Trial participants were enrolled into age subgroups of 18-55, 56-69 and 70-plus years, which contained around 150, 28 and 57 TCR-sequenced participants, respectively.

The CDR3 regions of human TCRbeta chains were subjected to immunosequencing. The study's own analysis went as follows. Repertoire TCRs were checked for matches against a reference library of SARS-CoV-2-specific TCRs that had been generated using the MIRA antigen-specificity platform. Breadth was defined as the fraction of unique TCRs that were SARS-CoV-2-associated, and depth was defined as the fraction of total T cells that were SARS-CoV-2-associated. Using the MIRA data, every spike-specific TCR was mapped to the spike region that the TCR reacted to and assigned to either a CD4 or a CD8 class. Log10-transformed breadth and depth values were compared by one-way ANOVA with Sidak's multiple comparisons tests. Sourced from immuneACCESS, this table was stored by TCRdb with only in-frame sequences that have V and J called. A share of the clones is absent; for the studies checked, an unresolved V gene accounts for under half, and the remainder has no known explanation. That table gives V, J and clone size, and the DNA gave D and trimming. This sample is represented by 110,000 to 150,000 clones; about nine tenths of them were singletons. Of the sample, approximately 1.5% falls within the top ten clones.

What this sample's time point label stands for: baseline before first vaccination. Vaccinee samples were obtained from the UK trials COV001 and COV002, which included a single-blind randomized controlled phase 2/3 trial of AZD1222 (ChAdOx1 nCoV-19) in healthy adults. For TCRbeta chain sequencing, PBMC samples were collected from trial participants at day 0 and at day 28 after the second dose. Paper-wide results and their limitations: Nearly half of unique spike-specific TCRs reportedly recognized epitopes outside regions mutated in the B.1.351 and B.1.1.7 variants. A significant rise in spike-specific TCR breadth and depth was observed after two AZD1222 doses relative to day 0 and relative to MenACWY recipients. Because no samples from the day 14 peak response were available, repertoires could be characterized only after the peak T cell response. In the small 56-69-year group, the increase in depth fell short of significance, most likely because of low power. Participants were mostly white British, with more females than males. The authors suggested clonal diversity may have been underestimated. Vaccine-associated CD4 TCRs spanned the whole spike protein, with dominant responses in regions 160-218 and 743-854. Conclusions about previously exposed vaccinees are limited because only six or seven AZD1222 recipients were SARS-CoV-2 seropositive at baseline.

A total of 12 residues make up the CDR3, ends included. CDR1 is given as SGHNT and CDR2 as YYREEE, both from the germline V gene (reference sequence). For this clone: The clone's antigen remains unknown. The CDR3 does not close with the conserved phenylalanine or tryptophan, likely indicating a read error. Because the CDR3's place on the DNA is in doubt, the DNA is left out and the CDR3 is given as listed by TCRdb.

The source is an adult in good health. This receptor chain uses TRBV5-4 and TRBJ1-2. This sample comprised peripheral blood, obtained on day 0 of AZD1222 vaccination. The CDR3: CASSLGGVTAPL.